This note documents a single T cell receptor (beta chain) sequence. The CDR3 sequence is 15 residues long. Trimming cost V 8 bases and J 0 bases, with 14 bases left between them. Germline CDR1 and CDR2: MNHEY and SMNVEV (reference sequence). These data belong to a study of technical replicates of blood from a few donors. Assay: immunoSEQ multiplex PCR; the TCRdb copy retains only in-frame clones and omits some. The data hold about 72,000 clones, with around 95% observed a single time. This chain uses TRBV27 with TRBJ2-1; D is uncertain. The sequence came from a human donor in good health. The sequenced sample was T cells isolated from PBMCs. CDR3: CASRTSISSYNEQFF. CDR3 in DNA: TGTGCCAGCCGTACCTCTATAAGCTCCTACAATGAGCAGTTCTTC.